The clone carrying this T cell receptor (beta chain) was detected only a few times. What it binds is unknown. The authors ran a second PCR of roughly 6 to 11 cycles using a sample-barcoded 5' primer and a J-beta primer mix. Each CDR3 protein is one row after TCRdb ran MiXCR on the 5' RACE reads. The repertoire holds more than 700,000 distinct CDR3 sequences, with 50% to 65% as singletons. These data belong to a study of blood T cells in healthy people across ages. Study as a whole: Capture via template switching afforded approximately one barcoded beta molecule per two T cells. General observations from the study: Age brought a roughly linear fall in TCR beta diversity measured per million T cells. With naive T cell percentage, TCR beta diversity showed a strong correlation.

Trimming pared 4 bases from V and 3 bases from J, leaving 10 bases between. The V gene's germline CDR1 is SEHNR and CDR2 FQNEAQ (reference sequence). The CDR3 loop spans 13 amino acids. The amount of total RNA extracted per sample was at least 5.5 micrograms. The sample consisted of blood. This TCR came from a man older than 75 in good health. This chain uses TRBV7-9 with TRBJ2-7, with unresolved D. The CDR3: CASSSGVDYEQYF. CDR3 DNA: TGTGCCAGCAGCTCGGGTGTCGACTACGAGCAGTACTTC.